This TCR beta chain was sequenced during a study of response to subunit inactivated influenza vaccine. Study results and caveats: Authors suggested that a seasonal influenza vaccination recruits few new T cells each time.

V trimming: 7 bases; J trimming: 5 bases; junction bases outside the gene matches: 11. The CDR3 has 17 residues. The germline CDR1 and CDR2 sequences are SGHAT and FQNNGV. TCRdb re-called the RT-PCR reads with MiXCR, one entry per CDR3 protein. Seen here are hundreds of thousands of distinct CDR3 sequences, 15% to 19% observed once, and the top ten hold 11%. This clonotype was seen a handful of times. Its target is unknown. V usage is TRBV11-2 and J usage is TRBJ1-6; 10 bases agree with TRBD1. The clonotype originates from a man in his fifties who received an inactivated influenza vaccine. Here the sequenced sample was PBMCs from blood, taken roughly 13 days after vaccination. CDR3 nucleotide sequence: TGTGCCAGCACCCGAAGACAGGGGGCTCTCAATAATTCACCCCTCCACTTT. Its translation: CASTRRQGALNNSPLHF.